These T cell receptor beta chains were read from a single sample in a study of regulatory T cells in long-lasting Graves disease. TCRdb re-called the multiplex PCR reads through MiXCR, storing one row per CDR3 protein. The repertoire consists of 440,000 or so distinct CDR3 sequences, with 14% to 15% occurring once and the leading ten covering over 15%. A further study also used this sample, focusing on T cells in Graves' hyperthyroidism and ophthalmopathy.

Sequences were derived from peripheral blood mononuclear cells (PBMCs), sampled at new diagnosis, from a patient treated with antithyroid drugs. These receptor sequences come from a woman aged 25 to 39 with Graves disease. CDR3s include the opening cysteine and the closing phenylalanine or tryptophan. Fields, in order: CDR3 protein, CDR3 DNA, J gene, clone size, D gene, V gene. The D gene is left open where the match is weak. Clone sizes are given selectively: once, few, many, or a class where the clone is expanded.

CDR3 protein: CSARKAGAQDTQYF
CDR3 DNA: TGCAGTGCTAGAAAAGCGGGAGCCCAAGATACGCAGTATTTT
J gene: TRBJ2-3
clone size: many
D gene: TRBD2
V gene: TRBV20-1

CDR3 protein: CASRPQGIDTQYF
CDR3 DNA: TGTGCCAGCAGACCGCAGGGGATAGATACGCAGTATTTT
J gene: TRBJ2-3
clone size: -
D gene: -
V gene: TRBV6-1

CDR3 protein: CATSGRLTDTQYF
CDR3 DNA: TGTGCCACCAGCGGGAGACTGACAGATACGCAGTATTTT
J gene: TRBJ2-3
clone size: -
D gene: -
V gene: TRBV15

CDR3 protein: CASLLQGVNTGAFF
CDR3 DNA: TGTGCCAGCCTACTCCAGGGGGTGAACACTGGAGCTTTCTTT
J gene: TRBJ1-1
clone size: -
D gene: TRBD1
V gene: TRBV5-6

CDR3 protein: CSAPRSGRTGELFF
CDR3 DNA: TGCAGTGCCCCGAGAAGCGGGAGGACCGGGGAGCTGTTTTTT
J gene: TRBJ2-2
clone size: many
D gene: TRBD2
V gene: TRBV20-1

CDR3 protein: CASSPPFTPNTGELFF
CDR3 DNA: TGTGCCAGCAGCCCACCCTTTACACCGAACACCGGGGAGCTGTTTTTT
J gene: TRBJ2-2
clone size: many
D gene: -
V gene: TRBV7-8

CDR3 protein: CASSDYRVRTEAFF
CDR3 DNA: TGTGCCAGCAGCGACTACAGGGTTCGCACTGAAGCTTTCTTT
J gene: TRBJ1-1
clone size: many
D gene: -
V gene: TRBV3-1

CDR3 protein: CASSIGGGPYEQYF
CDR3 DNA: TGTGCCAGCTCGATAGGAGGGGGGCCCTACGAGCAGTACTTC
J gene: TRBJ2-7
clone size: many
D gene: -
V gene: TRBV27

CDR3 protein: CASSYSGITPYEQYF
CDR3 DNA: TGTGCCAGCAGTTACTCGGGCATAACCCCCTACGAGCAGTACTTC
J gene: TRBJ2-7
clone size: many
D gene: -
V gene: TRBV6-2/TRBV6-3

CDR3 protein: CASSLRTGSYEQYF
CDR3 DNA: TGTGCCAGCAGCCTCCGGACAGGCTCCTACGAGCAGTACTTC
J gene: TRBJ2-7
clone size: many
D gene: TRBD1
V gene: TRBV11-2

CDR3 protein: CASSYSMETDTQYF
CDR3 DNA: TGTGCCAGCAGTTACTCGATGGAAACAGATACGCAGTATTTT
J gene: TRBJ2-3
clone size: many
D gene: -
V gene: TRBV6-5

CDR3 protein: CASSVGQGTNYEQYF
CDR3 DNA: TGTGCCAGCAGCGTAGGACAGGGGACGAACTACGAGCAGTACTTC
J gene: TRBJ2-7
clone size: -
D gene: TRBD1
V gene: TRBV9

CDR3 protein: CASSHGTGANYGYTF
CDR3 DNA: TGTGCCAGCAGCCACGGGACAGGGGCTAACTATGGCTACACCTTC
J gene: TRBJ1-2
clone size: -
D gene: TRBD1
V gene: TRBV5-4

CDR3 protein: CATSDRGTGNQETQYF
CDR3 DNA: TGTGCCACCAGTGACCGCGGGACAGGGAATCAAGAGACCCAGTACTTC
J gene: TRBJ2-5
clone size: -
D gene: TRBD1
V gene: TRBV24-1

CDR3 protein: CASSADRAGETQYF
CDR3 DNA: TGTGCCAGCAGTGCGGACAGGGCGGGGGAGACCCAGTACTTC
J gene: TRBJ2-5
clone size: -
D gene: TRBD1
V gene: TRBV2

CDR3 protein: CSARVGTAYEQYF
CDR3 DNA: TGCAGTGCTAGGGTTGGGACGGCCTACGAGCAGTACTTC
J gene: TRBJ2-7
clone size: many
D gene: -
V gene: TRBV20-1

CDR3 protein: CASSQELAASYEQYF
CDR3 DNA: TGTGCCAGCAGCCAAGAACTAGCGGCAAGCTACGAGCAGTACTTC
J gene: TRBJ2-7
clone size: many
D gene: TRBD2
V gene: TRBV3-1

CDR3 protein: CASSYKSGRTYEQYF
CDR3 DNA: TGTGCCAGCAGTTACAAAAGCGGGAGGACTTACGAGCAGTACTTC
J gene: TRBJ2-7
clone size: few
D gene: TRBD2
V gene: TRBV6-2/TRBV6-3

CDR3 protein: CASSREGNTEAFF
CDR3 DNA: TGTGCCAGCAGCCGTGAGGGAAACACTGAAGCTTTCTTT
J gene: TRBJ1-1
clone size: many
D gene: -
V gene: TRBV3-1

CDR3 protein: CASSFGLGAGAFF
CDR3 DNA: TGTGCCAGCAGTTTTGGTCTCGGGGCTGGGGCTTTCTTT
J gene: TRBJ1-1
clone size: many
D gene: -
V gene: TRBV12-3/TRBV12-4

CDR3 protein: CAWSGGRELADTQYF
CDR3 DNA: TGTGCCTGGAGTGGGGGGCGGGAGCTTGCAGATACGCAGTATTTT
J gene: TRBJ2-3
clone size: many
D gene: -
V gene: TRBV30

CDR3 protein: CASIIGQGIYQPQHF
CDR3 DNA: TGTGCCAGCATCATAGGACAGGGGATATATCAGCCCCAGCATTTT
J gene: TRBJ1-5
clone size: many
D gene: TRBD1
V gene: TRBV28

CDR3 protein: CASRQGTSGYEQYF
CDR3 DNA: TGTGCCAGCAGACAGGGGACTAGCGGCTACGAGCAGTACTTC
J gene: TRBJ2-7
clone size: many
D gene: TRBD2
V gene: TRBV12-3/TRBV12-4

CDR3 protein: CASTGQGAGENIQYF
CDR3 DNA: TGTGCCAGCACCGGTCAGGGGGCCGGAGAGAACATTCAGTACTTC
J gene: TRBJ2-4
clone size: many
D gene: TRBD1
V gene: TRBV6-1

CDR3 protein: CASSPDSRGYTF
CDR3 DNA: TGTGCCAGCAGCCCCGACTCGAGGGGCTACACCTTC
J gene: TRBJ1-2
clone size: many
D gene: -
V gene: TRBV12-3/TRBV12-4

CDR3 protein: CASGDRMNTEAFF
CDR3 DNA: TGTGCCAGCGGGGATAGGATGAACACTGAAGCTTTCTTT
J gene: TRBJ1-1
clone size: -
D gene: -
V gene: TRBV6-1

CDR3 protein: CASSLNSFKSLHF
CDR3 DNA: TGTGCCAGCAGCTTAAATTCTTTTAAGTCCCTCCACTTT
J gene: TRBJ1-6
clone size: many
D gene: -
V gene: TRBV7-3

CDR3 protein: CASSERAYNEQFF
CDR3 DNA: TGTGCCAGCAGTGAGAGGGCCTACAATGAGCAGTTCTTC
J gene: TRBJ2-1
clone size: many
D gene: -
V gene: TRBV6-4

CDR3 protein: CASSLHRADTQYF
CDR3 DNA: TGTGCCAGCAGCTTACACAGGGCGGATACGCAGTATTTT
J gene: TRBJ2-3
clone size: many
D gene: -
V gene: TRBV11-2

CDR3 protein: CASSIPGDLAGRGEQFF
CDR3 DNA: TGTGCCAGCAGCATACCTGGGGACTTAGCGGGACGGGGTGAGCAGTTCTTC
J gene: TRBJ2-1
clone size: many
D gene: TRBD2
V gene: TRBV7-8

CDR3 protein: CASSLGGVGPYNEQFF
CDR3 DNA: TGCGCCAGCAGCTTGGGTGGGGTCGGGCCCTACAATGAGCAGTTCTTC
J gene: TRBJ2-1
clone size: -
D gene: -
V gene: TRBV5-1

CDR3 protein: CSAEKAREGTEAFF
CDR3 DNA: TGCAGTGCTGAAAAGGCTCGGGAGGGCACTGAAGCTTTCTTT
J gene: TRBJ1-1
clone size: many
D gene: -
V gene: TRBV20-1

CDR3 protein: CSARVGASNQPQHF
CDR3 DNA: TGCAGTGCTAGAGTGGGGGCAAGCAATCAGCCCCAGCATTTT
J gene: TRBJ1-5
clone size: -
D gene: -
V gene: TRBV20-1

CDR3 protein: CASSPQDAVGGEQYF
CDR3 DNA: TGTGCCAGCAGTCCGCAGGATGCAGTGGGTGGTGAGCAGTACTTC
J gene: TRBJ2-7
clone size: few
D gene: -
V gene: TRBV12-3/TRBV12-4

CDR3 protein: CASSVSLRTEQYF
CDR3 DNA: TGTGCCAGCAGCGTATCTTTGAGGACCGAGCAGTACTTC
J gene: TRBJ2-7
clone size: -
D gene: -
V gene: TRBV9

CDR3 protein: CASSIEPPGGETQYF
CDR3 DNA: TGTGCCAGTAGTATAGAGCCCCCGGGCGGCGAGACCCAGTACTTC
J gene: TRBJ2-5
clone size: many
D gene: -
V gene: TRBV19

CDR3 protein: CAISEGDGTSIVNEQFF
CDR3 DNA: TGTGCCATCAGTGAAGGTGACGGGACTAGTATAGTGAATGAGCAGTTCTTC
J gene: TRBJ2-1
clone size: many
D gene: TRBD2
V gene: TRBV10-3

CDR3 protein: CASSLGGPTLEAFF
CDR3 DNA: TGTGCCAGCAGTTTAGGGGGGCCGACCTTAGAAGCTTTCTTT
J gene: TRBJ1-1
clone size: many
D gene: -
V gene: TRBV27

CDR3 protein: CASSDDRGYSNTEAFF
CDR3 DNA: TGCGCCAGCAGCGACGACAGGGGGTATTCGAACACTGAAGCTTTCTTT
J gene: TRBJ1-1
clone size: few
D gene: TRBD1
V gene: TRBV5-1

CDR3 protein: CASSLASGISGETQYF
CDR3 DNA: TGCGCCAGCAGCTTGGCTAGCGGGATCTCCGGGGAGACCCAGTACTTC
J gene: TRBJ2-5
clone size: -
D gene: TRBD2
V gene: TRBV5-1

CDR3 protein: CAWSVAGGSLAGTQYF
CDR3 DNA: TGTGCCTGGAGTGTGGCGGGAGGATCCCTAGCGGGTACGCAGTATTTT
J gene: TRBJ2-3
clone size: -
D gene: TRBD2
V gene: TRBV30

CDR3 protein: CASSQVNRAPNTIYF
CDR3 DNA: TGTGCCAGCAGCCAAGTCAACAGGGCCCCAAACACCATATATTTT
J gene: TRBJ1-3
clone size: many
D gene: -
V gene: TRBV3-1

CDR3 protein: CSGGTENIQYF
CDR3 DNA: TGCAGTGGCGGGACCGAAAACATTCAGTACTTC
J gene: TRBJ2-4
clone size: many
D gene: -
V gene: TRBV20-1

CDR3 protein: CASWDRRRNGELFF
CDR3 DNA: TGTGCCAGTTGGGACAGGCGAAGAAACGGGGAGCTGTTTTTT
J gene: TRBJ2-2
clone size: few
D gene: TRBD1
V gene: TRBV19

CDR3 protein: CAWSEGGEFRFF
CDR3 DNA: TGTGCCTGGAGTGAGGGCGGAGAATTTCGGTTCTTC
J gene: TRBJ2-1
clone size: -
D gene: -
V gene: TRBV30